One sample yielded the 18 T cell receptor beta chains listed below, sequenced in a study of blood T cell repertoires in COVID-19. TCRdb's table, derived via immunoSEQ multiplex PCR, lists solely in-frame clones and lacks some. The sample holds over 250,000 clones; approximately 88% are singletons and the top ten take about 1%. Sequencing input: PBMCs or T cells enriched from blood (not recorded which). Receptor source: a woman in her twenties or thirties who had recovered from COVID-19.

The CDR3 DNA reads TGTGCCAGCACCTGGGGAGGGCTGATCGGCACTGAAGCTTTCTTT. Its translation: CASTWGGLIGTEAFF. The chain has TRBV28 and TRBJ1-1; D unclear. The CDR3 covers 15 residues. The germline V gene encodes CDR1 MDHEN and CDR2 SYDVKM. The V and J ends lost 7 bases and 4 bases respectively, with 19 bases between them.

This clone was seen once. The chain recombines TRBV5-4 with TRBJ2-5, with 10 bases fitting TRBD1. Germline CDR1 SGHNT, CDR2 YYREEE (reference sequence). The CDR3 covers 14 residues. V trimming: 4 bases; J trimming: 5 bases; junction bases outside the gene matches: 5. CDR3 nucleotides: TGTGCCAGCAGCCCTGACAGGGGGCGGGAGACCCAGTACTTC. This sequence encodes CASSPDRGRETQYF.

The gene calls are TRBV7-6 and TRBJ1-5, with D tentatively TRBD1 (6 bases). Germline V gene data show CDR1 as SGHVS and CDR2 as FNYEAQ. This CDR3 has 16 amino acids. Trimming took 3 bases from V and 7 from J, leaving 19 bases between them. The CDR3 reads CASSLGATGGGQPQHF. The CDR3 DNA reads TGTGCCAGCAGCTTGGGAGCTACGGGGGGCGGACAGCCCCAGCATTTT.

J is TRBJ2-5 and V is TRBV5-1, with 7 positions matching TRBD2. CDR3 size: 15 residues. The V gene's germline CDR1 is SGHRS and CDR2 YFSETQ. With 1 base clipped from V and 3 bases from J, the junction kept 6 bases outside the gene matches. The DNA of the CDR3 is TGCGCCAGCAGCTTGAACCCTCTAGCGGAAGAGACCCAGTACTTC. Translating gives CASSLNPLAEETQYF. The full variable domain, with the rest looked up from reference TRBV5-1 and TRBJ2-5, is KAGVTQTPRYLIKTRGQQVTLSCSPISGHRSVSWYQQTPGQGLQFLFEYFSETQRNKGNFPGRFSGRQFSNSRSEMNVSTLELGDSALYLCASSLNPLAEETQYFGPGTRLLVL.

The chain carries TRBV9 and TRBJ1-5; TRBD1 matches 7 bases. Trimming removed 4 bases from V and 9 bases from J; junction bases left unmatched: 7. CDR3 length: 13 residues. Germline lookup yields CDR1 SGDLS and CDR2 YYNGEE. The CDR3 DNA reads as TGTGCCAGCAGCCGACAGGGCCAGGGGCCCCAGCATTTT. This gives the protein CASSRQGQGPQHF.

V is TRBV11-2 and J is TRBJ2-5, with TRBD1 identical over 8 bases. Per germline, CDR1 SGHAT and CDR2 FQNNGV. V lost 5 bases to trimming and J lost 1 base; unmatched junction nucleotides: 6. CDR3 length: 15 residues. The CDR3 is CASSPGGTGQETQYF. CDR3 coding DNA: TGTGCCAGCAGCCCAGGAGGGACAGGCCAAGAGACCCAGTACTTC. The entire variable domain, with the rest obtained from reference TRBV11-2 and TRBJ2-5, is as follows: EAGVAQSPRYKIIEKRQSVAFWCNPISGHATLYWYQQILGQGPKLLIQFQNNGVVDDSQLPKDRFSAERLKGVDSTLKIQPAKLEDSAVYLCASSPGGTGQETQYFGPGTRLLVL.

The V and J genes are TRBV27 and TRBJ1-2, with 10 bases that match TRBD1. From germline, CDR1 is MNHEY and CDR2 SMNVEV (reference sequence). The trim removed 4 bases at V and 8 bases at J, leaving 13 bases unmatched. There are 16 residues in the CDR3. The CDR3 sequence is CASSSEETGGAGGYTF. Written as DNA, the CDR3 is TGTGCCAGCAGTTCGGAGGAGACAGGGGGCGCGGGGGGCTACACCTTC.

V is TRBV4-3 and J is TRBJ2-2; 11 bases agree with TRBD1. CDR1 is LGHNA, CDR2 YSLEER, per germline. The CDR3 spans 15 residues. V lost 3 bases and J lost 4; bases outside the gene matches: 1. This chain's CDR3 is CASSQDRGRTGELFF. The CDR3 DNA is TGCGCCAGCAGCCAGGACAGGGGGCGCACCGGGGAGCTGTTTTTT.

The rearrangement links TRBV27 to TRBJ2-3, with D perhaps matching TRBD2 (7 bases). V was cut by 8 bases and J by 0 bases, with 21 bases left in between. The CDR3 length is 17 residues. In germline, CDR1 is MNHEY, CDR2 SMNVEV (reference sequence). CDR3 sequence reads: CASRRGAIRISTDTQYF. The CDR3 DNA is TGTGCCAGCCGTCGGGGGGCCATAAGAATTAGCACAGATACGCAGTATTTT.

V is TRBV7-2 and J is TRBJ2-7, with D perhaps TRBD1 (6 bases). There are 15 residues in the CDR3. In germline, CDR1 is SGHTA, CDR2 FQGNSA. Trimming cost V 5 bases and J 3 bases, with 17 bases left between them. CDR3 residues: CASSLTQGSVYEQYF. DNA for the CDR3: TGTGCCAGCAGCCTAACGCAGGGGTCGGTCTACGAGCAGTACTTC.

The chain is built from TRBV6-5 and TRBJ1-3; D is undetermined. From germline, CDR1 is MNHEY and CDR2 SVGAGI. V lost 1 base to trimming and J lost 0 bases, with 10 bases between them. This CDR3 has 16 amino acids. The CDR3 DNA sequence: TGTGCCAGCAGTTACTTCCCACAGAACTCTGGAAACACCATATATTTT. Protein sequence: CASSYFPQNSGNTIYF.

The V gene is TRBV15, the J gene TRBJ1-2, with unresolved D. The germline CDR1 and CDR2 sequences are LNHNV and YYDKDF (reference sequence). The CDR3 runs to 13 residues. V was cut by 1 base and J by 4 bases, with 7 bases left in between. This CDR3 is CATSRANSYGYTF. The CDR3 DNA sequence: TGTGCCACCAGCAGAGCAAACAGCTATGGCTACACCTTC.

This clone was recorded only once. The J gene is TRBJ1-5, the V gene TRBV19, with D unresolved. Trimming removed 0 bases at V and 5 bases at J, with 11 bases between. The CDR3 has 15 residues. CDR1 is LNHDA and CDR2 is SQIVND in the germline V gene (reference sequence). The CDR3: CASSIDRLGDQPQHF. The DNA of the CDR3 is TGTGCCAGTAGTATAGATCGACTGGGAGATCAGCCCCAGCATTTT.

The CDR3 protein is CASSSTTGVTEKLFF. CDR3 coding DNA: TGTGCCAGCAGCTCAACGACAGGGGTAACAGAAAAACTGTTTTTT. This chain uses TRBV9 with TRBJ1-4; TRBD1 matches at 8 bases. J gave up 8 bases and V 4 bases, and 10 bases lay outside the gene matches. From germline, CDR1 is SGDLS and CDR2 YYNGEE. There are 15 residues in the CDR3.

The chain has TRBV29-1 and TRBJ2-7; D might be TRBD1 (6 bases). Trimming shortened V by 5 bases and J by 5 bases, and 37 bases separated the two germline ends. Germline V gene sequence: CDR1 SQVTM, CDR2 ANQGSEA. The CDR3 contains 20 residues. Written as DNA, the CDR3 is TGCAGCGTTCCGAAGGTCCAATTGCCCTCCTTGGAAGTACAGGGTCACGAGCAGTACTTC. Translation gives CSVPKVQLPSLEVQGHEQYF.

The chain carries TRBV6-5 and TRBJ2-2, with 8 positions matching TRBD1. CDR3 length: 15 residues. Looked up from germline, CDR1 is MNHEY and CDR2 is SVGAGI. V lost 6 bases, J lost 6 bases, and 9 bases stayed unmatched. The CDR3 coding sequence is TGTGCCAGCAGGACACAGCAGGGGGCCCCCGGGGAGCTGTTTTTT. Its protein product is CASRTQQGAPGELFF.

J is TRBJ2-7 and V is TRBV4-3, with 9 bases aligning to TRBD2. Trimming took 0 bases from V and 3 from J; bases not matched to a gene: 12. Germline V gene lookup returns CDR1 LGHNA and CDR2 YSLEER. The length of the CDR3 is 18 residues. The CDR3 DNA sequence: TGCGCCAGCAGCCAAGAGGGGGGGCCTAGCGGGGCCTTCTACGAGCAGTACTTC. Protein product: CASSQEGGPSGAFYEQYF.

The genes are TRBV7-2 and TRBJ2-4; 9 bases fit TRBD1. CDR1 SGHTA and CDR2 FQGNSA come from the germline V gene. V shed 4 bases, J shed 9 bases, and the junction held 7 bases outside the gene matches. The CDR3 has 14 residues. The CDR3 nucleotides are TGTGCCAGCAGCTGGGGACAGGGAAATGGCATTCAGTACTTC. The encoded protein is CASSWGQGNGIQYF.